This is a list of T cell receptor beta chains from one sample in a study of blood T cell repertoires in COVID-19. Sequencing used immunoSEQ multiplex PCR; TCRdb keeps in-frame clones, though not all of them. The data hold fewer than 250,000 clones, with approximately 83% observed a single time. Sequences were obtained from peripheral blood. Receptors were obtained from a woman between 35 and 50 years old with active or convalescent COVID-19. Each CDR3 is given with its conserved first and last residue. The D gene is left open where the match is weak. Rows give clone size only sometimes, using once, few, many, or a class for an expanded clone.

NA	TRBV2	TRBJ2-5	NA	TGTGCCAGCAGTGCGCGGGATGAGGAGACCCAGTACTTC	CASSARDEETQYF
TRBD1	TRBV9	TRBJ1-1	NA	TGTGCCAGCAGCGTGGACAGGGTATTTCACACTGAAGCTTTCTTT	CASSVDRVFHTEAFF
TRBD2	TRBV5-1	TRBJ2-2	NA	TGCGCCAGCAGCTTCACTAGCGGGAACACCGGGGAGCTGTTTTTT	CASSFTSGNTGELFF
NA	TRBV3-1/TRBV3-2	TRBJ1-1	NA	TGTGCCAGCAGCCAACGTACGGGACACAGGAACACTGAAGCTTTCTTT	CASSQRTGHRNTEAFF
NA	TRBV6-4	TRBJ2-1	NA	TGTGCCAGCAGTGGGAGGGTCTCCCCCTACAATGAGCAGTTCTTC	CASSGRVSPYNEQFF
NA	TRBV3-1/TRBV3-2	TRBJ1-2	NA	TGTGCCAGCAGCCTTTTAAGGACTAGACTCTCGATCGGTCCTGATGGCTACACCTTC	CASSLLRTRLSIGPDGYTF
NA	TRBV5-4	TRBJ1-2	NA	TGTGCCAGCAGCTTGGCCGGGGGGGCCCATGGCTACACCTTC	CASSLAGGAHGYTF
NA	TRBV19	TRBJ2-2	NA	TGTGCCAGTCGGCGGCAGGGAGGCAGCGTGTACACCGGGGAGCTGTTTTTT	CASRRQGGSVYTGELFF
NA	TRBV5-5	TRBJ2-1	NA	TGTGCCAGCAGCTTGGGTCAAGGGGCCTACAATGAGCAGTTCTTC	CASSLGQGAYNEQFF
NA	TRBV27	TRBJ1-2	few	TGTGCCAGCAGGCCAATGGAGTTTAACTATGGCTACACCTTC	CASRPMEFNYGYTF
TRBD1	TRBV6-5	TRBJ1-6	few	TGTGCCAGCAGTTACTTGGGGACAGGGCTCGATTCACCCCTCCACTTT	CASSYLGTGLDSPLHF
NA	TRBV12-3/TRBV12-4	TRBJ2-7	once	TGTGCCAGCAGCCCCGGGACATACTACGAGCAGTACTTC	CASSPGTYYEQYF
TRBD1	TRBV4-3	TRBJ2-3	once	TGCGCCAGCAGCCAAGACTTTCGGGACAGGGGATCGGATACGCAGTATTTT	CASSQDFRDRGSDTQYF
NA	TRBV30	TRBJ2-3	NA	TGTGCCTGGAGTGTAAGAGGGACAGATACGCAGTATTTT	CAWSVRGTDTQYF
TRBD1	TRBV5-6	TRBJ2-1	NA	TGTGCCAGCAGCTTCCCTCCAGGGGGCGAATACAATGAGCAGTTCTTC	CASSFPPGGEYNEQFF
NA	TRBV7-3	TRBJ2-1	NA	TGTGCCAGCAGCCCAAGCGCCGGACTCCCCTACAATGAGCAGTTCTTC	CASSPSAGLPYNEQFF
NA	TRBV7-2	TRBJ2-3	NA	TGTGCCAGCAGCTTATCCTCGTTCCCTAGGGATACGCAGTATTTT	CASSLSSFPRDTQYF
NA	TRBV11-2	TRBJ2-3	NA	TGTGCCAGCAGCTCAATCACAGATACGCAGTATTTT	CASSSITDTQYF
NA	TRBV5-8	TRBJ2-5	NA	TGTGCCAGCAGCCTCACCAATAGGGGAAGGGAGACCCAGTACTTC	CASSLTNRGRETQYF
TRBD2	TRBV6-2/TRBV6-3	TRBJ2-3	NA	TGTGCCAGCAGTTACATCGCGGGGGGCTCCAACACAGATACGCAGTATTTT	CASSYIAGGSNTDTQYF
TRBD1	TRBV7-9	TRBJ1-1	NA	TGTGCCAGCAGCTCAGGACGGACAGGTGGGGGGAACACTGAAGCTTTCTTT	CASSSGRTGGGNTEAFF
TRBD1	TRBV23-1	TRBJ1-2	NA	TGCGCCAGCAGTCAATCGGGACAGTTCTATGGCTACACCTTC	CASSQSGQFYGYTF
TRBD1	TRBV5-1	TRBJ2-5	few	TGCGCCAGCAGCTTAGGGGGCTCAAGGGTAGTGGCCAAAGAGACCCAGTACTTC	CASSLGGSRVVAKETQYF
TRBD1	TRBV20-1	TRBJ2-1	NA	TGCAGTGCTGGTGGACAGGGAGAAGGAGATGAGCAGTTCTTC	CSAGGQGEGDEQFF
TRBD1	TRBV19	TRBJ1-5	NA	TGTGCCAGTAGTTTGACAGGGGTTGGGCAGCCCCAGCATTTT	CASSLTGVGQPQHF
TRBD1	TRBV7-3	TRBJ1-6	NA	TGTGCCAGCAGCAAGGACAGGAATTCACCCCTCCACTTT	CASSKDRNSPLHF
NA	TRBV27	TRBJ1-1	NA	TGTGCCAGCAGTTTAACAATGGCACCTCATGAAGCTTTCTTT	CASSLTMAPHEAFF